Listed below are T cell receptor beta chains from one sample, sequenced in a study of OX40 agonist ivuxolimab in advanced cancers. Here immunoSEQ multiplex PCR was the method, and the copy in TCRdb shows in-frame clones only, minus some. The sample shows around 10,000 clones, about nine tenths of them seen only once. Here the sequenced sample was CD4+ or CD8+ T cells sorted from blood, taken in a trial of the OX40 agonist ivuxolimab. The receptor source for this set is an adult with an advanced solid tumor such as melanoma, head and neck, liver or kidney cancer. CDR3s include the opening cysteine and the closing phenylalanine or tryptophan. The D gene is left open where the match is weak. The size of a clone is reported for some rows only, either as once, few or many, or as a class for expanded clones.

j_gene	v_gene	d_gene	abundance	CDR3aa	CDR3nt
TRBJ1-1	TRBV11-3	NA	NA	CASSSKMREAFF	TGTGCCAGCAGCTCAAAGATGCGTGAAGCTTTCTTT
TRBJ1-5	TRBV6-5	NA	few	CASSPVSSNQPQHF	TGTGCCAGCAGTCCGGTTAGTAGCAATCAGCCCCAGCATTTT
TRBJ1-6	TRBV2	NA	NA	CASSVTSSYNSPLHF	TGTGCCAGCAGCGTAACTAGCTCCTATAATTCACCCCTCCACTTT
TRBJ1-4	TRBV4-2	NA	NA	CASSQLSEKLFF	TGTGCCAGCAGCCAATTGAGTGAAAAACTGTTTTTT
TRBJ2-3	TRBV7-6	NA	NA	CASGLRESGTDTQYF	TGTGCCAGCGGCCTGCGGGAATCCGGCACAGATACGCAGTATTTT
TRBJ2-3	TRBV6-5	NA	once	CASSLRGPGTDTQYF	TGTGCCAGCAGCCTGCGGGGGCCAGGCACAGATACGCAGTATTTT
TRBJ2-3	TRBV15	NA	NA	CATSESGERTQYF	TGTGCCACCAGCGAATCGGGGGAGAGGACGCAGTATTTT
TRBJ1-2	TRBV11-2	NA	few	CASTPLYGYTF	TGTGCCAGCACCCCTCTCTATGGCTACACCTTC
TRBJ2-3	TRBV27	TRBD2	NA	CASSLLAGGTDTQYF	TGTGCCAGCAGTTTACTAGCGGGGGGCACAGATACGCAGTATTTT
TRBJ2-3	TRBV9	TRBD1	NA	CASSVDREAVTDTQYF	TGTGCCAGCAGCGTGGACAGGGAAGCGGTGACAGATACGCAGTATTTT
TRBJ2-2	TRBV4-1	NA	NA	CASSQVAGDTGELFF	TGCGCCAGCAGCCAAGTGGCAGGGGACACCGGGGAGCTGTTTTTT
TRBJ2-7	TRBV27	TRBD1	NA	CASSWTGGWEQYF	TGTGCCAGCAGTTGGACAGGGGGTTGGGAGCAGTACTTC
TRBJ2-1	TRBV7-9	NA	NA	CASSSSRLPSYNEQFF	TGTGCCAGCAGCTCCTCCCGACTTCCGTCCTACAATGAGCAGTTCTTC
TRBJ2-3	TRBV11-2	NA	NA	CASSVSGGTDTQYF	TGTGCCAGCAGCGTTAGCGGCGGCACAGATACGCAGTATTTT
TRBJ2-1	TRBV10-1	NA	NA	CASSESGASYNEQFF	TGCGCCAGCAGTGAGTCAGGGGCCTCCTACAATGAGCAGTTCTTC
TRBJ2-2	TRBV5-6	NA	few	CASSLGGLPGELFF	TGTGCCAGCAGCTTAGGAGGGTTACCCGGGGAGCTGTTTTTT
TRBJ2-7	TRBV9	TRBD1	once	CASSPGTGGGYEQYF	TGTGCCAGCAGCCCAGGGACAGGGGGCGGGTACGAGCAGTACTTC
TRBJ2-3	TRBV7-6	NA	NA	CASSLPKSTDTQYF	TGTGCCAGCAGCTTACCTAAGAGCACAGATACGCAGTATTTT
TRBJ2-7	TRBV2	TRBD1	few	CASTVGQGTYEQYF	TGTGCCAGCACCGTTGGACAGGGAACCTACGAGCAGTACTTC
TRBJ2-7	TRBV4-1	TRBD2	NA	CASSQGGGAGEQYF	TGCGCCAGCAGCCAAGGGGGAGGGGCCGGGGAGCAGTACTTC
TRBJ1-2	TRBV6-5	TRBD1	few	CASSKQGGGRDGYTF	TGTGCCAGCAGTAAACAGGGGGGCGGCCGAGATGGCTACACCTTC
TRBJ2-1	TRBV4-1	TRBD2	NA	CASSHLGTSSDSEQFF	TGCGCCAGCAGCCACCTTGGGACTAGCTCCGACAGTGAGCAGTTCTTC
TRBJ2-3	TRBV5-1	TRBD2	NA	CASSPALAGGHTDTQYF	TGCGCCAGCAGCCCCGCGTTAGCGGGGGGCCACACAGATACGCAGTATTTT
TRBJ1-2	TRBV12-1	NA	NA	CASSSPGQRAGYGYTF	TGTGCCAGCAGCTCACCTGGACAGCGGGCGGGCTATGGCTACACCTTC
TRBJ2-3	TRBV12-5	TRBD2	NA	CASGLVAGGADTQYF	TGTGCTAGTGGTTTGGTAGCGGGGGGGGCAGATACGCAGTATTTT
TRBJ1-1	TRBV19	NA	few	CASRTPGATEAFF	TGTGCCAGTAGGACACCTGGGGCTACTGAAGCTTTCTTT
TRBJ2-1	TRBV19	TRBD1	NA	CASRRTGENEQFF	TGTGCCAGTAGGCGGACAGGGGAGAATGAGCAGTTCTTC
TRBJ2-7	TRBV7-9	NA	NA	CASSGTGTKDYEQYF	TGTGCCAGCAGCGGAACCGGGACGAAAGACTACGAGCAGTACTTC
TRBJ1-1	TRBV27	NA	once	CASSLSTSLTEAFF	TGTGCCAGCAGTTTATCAACCTCCCTTACTGAAGCTTTCTTT
TRBJ2-7	TRBV10-3	NA	NA	CAISEEAWGGEQYF	TGTGCCATCAGTGAGGAGGCCTGGGGCGGCGAGCAGTACTTC
TRBJ1-3	TRBV5-6	NA	medium-sized	CASSLQGNSGNTIYF	TGTGCCAGCAGCTTGCAGGGGAACTCTGGAAACACCATATATTTT
TRBJ2-5	TRBV4-1	NA	once	CASSQDTGLAETQYF	TGCGCCAGCAGCCAAGATACCGGATTAGCGGAGACCCAGTACTTC
TRBJ1-1	TRBV15	NA	NA	CATSRDGEWEAFF	TGTGCCACCAGCAGAGACGGGGAGTGGGAAGCTTTCTTT
TRBJ2-7	TRBV29-1	TRBD1	NA	CSVEDPPRGEQYF	TGCAGCGTTGAAGATCCGCCCAGGGGGGAGCAGTACTTC
TRBJ2-2	TRBV6-1	NA	once	CASSIWTGELFF	TGTGCCAGCAGTATATGGACCGGGGAGCTGTTTTTT
TRBJ2-7	TRBV27	NA	NA	CASSFAPSLYEQYF	TGTGCCAGCAGTTTTGCGCCGTCCCTCTACGAGCAGTACTTC
TRBJ1-4	TRBV25-1	NA	NA	CASHDGNEKLFF	TGTGCCAGCCACGACGGTAATGAAAAACTGTTTTTT
TRBJ1-2	TRBV5-4	NA	once	CASSPRGGGYGYTF	TGTGCCAGCAGCCCCCGGGGAGGGGGTTATGGCTACACCTTC
TRBJ1-1	TRBV4-1	NA	NA	CASSQDLTTNTEAFF	TGCGCCAGCAGCCAAGATCTGACAACGAACACTGAAGCTTTCTTT
TRBJ1-1	TRBV10-2	NA	NA	CASSESRSEAFF	TGCGCCAGCAGTGAGTCGAGGTCTGAAGCTTTCTTT
TRBJ2-7	TRBV14	TRBD1	NA	CASSRDRGLNEQYF	TGTGCCAGCAGCCGCGACAGGGGGCTCAACGAGCAGTACTTC
TRBJ2-1	TRBV27	TRBD2	NA	CASSFGTSGAPGEQFF	TGTGCCAGCAGTTTCGGGACTAGCGGGGCCCCCGGGGAGCAGTTCTTC
TRBJ2-7	TRBV14	NA	NA	CASSPANYEQYF	TGTGCCAGCAGCCCGGCTAACTACGAGCAGTACTTC
TRBJ1-6	TRBV6-5	NA	NA	CASSYSNSPLHF	TGTGCCAGCAGTTACTCAAACTCACCCCTCCACTTT
TRBJ1-3	TRBV18	NA	NA	CASSPDGRDTIYF	TGTGCCAGCTCACCCGATGGCCGGGACACCATATATTTT
TRBJ1-2	TRBV7-4	TRBD1	NA	CASSIGTGENYGYTF	TGTGCCAGCAGCATCGGGACAGGGGAAAACTATGGCTACACCTTC
TRBJ2-2	TRBV10-1	TRBD1	NA	CASARTGTANTGELFF	TGCGCCAGCGCCAGGACAGGAACCGCGAACACCGGGGAGCTGTTTTTT
TRBJ1-3	TRBV19	NA	NA	CASSHHSGNTIYF	TGTGCCAGTAGCCATCACTCTGGAAACACCATATATTTT
TRBJ2-1	TRBV6-5	TRBD2	NA	CASSHSGGLNEQFF	TGTGCCAGCAGTCATAGCGGGGGCTTGAATGAGCAGTTCTTC
TRBJ1-4	TRBV18	NA	NA	CASSPPDSNEKLFF	TGTGCCAGCTCACCCCCGGACTCTAATGAAAAACTGTTTTTT
TRBJ2-3	TRBV18	TRBD2	few	CASSLLAGGNTDTQYF	TGTGCCAGCTCACTCCTAGCGGGGGGAAACACAGATACGCAGTATTTT
TRBJ2-7	TRBV5-8	TRBD1	NA	CASSTRTGVAEQYF	TGTGCCAGCAGCACACGGACAGGGGTGGCCGAGCAGTACTTC
TRBJ2-1	TRBV19	TRBD1	NA	CASSIGTRGLNEQFF	TGTGCCAGTAGTATAGGGACGAGGGGGCTTAATGAGCAGTTCTTC
TRBJ2-7	TRBV11-2	NA	once	CASSSPYGKDYEQYF	TGTGCCAGCAGCTCACCCTATGGTAAGGACTACGAGCAGTACTTC
TRBJ2-2	TRBV7-7	NA	NA	CASSAGLELFF	TGTGCCAGCAGCGCCGGGCTGGAGCTGTTTTTT